Listed below are T cell receptor beta chains from one sample, sequenced in a study of identical twins. From the 5' RACE reads, TCRdb called clonotypes with MiXCR, one entry per CDR3 protein. The sample includes around 1.7 million distinct CDR3 sequences, more than 30% of them seen just once. Sequencing was done on a sample of cord blood. The receptors here all came from a newborn girl in good health. CDR3s include the opening cysteine and the closing phenylalanine or tryptophan. D genes are given only for firm matches. Only part of the rows carry a size: once, few, many, or a class if the clone is expanded.

>few|-|TRBJ1-5|TRBV6-1
TGTGCCAGCAGCGGACCCGGCGACGGATGGAAGCCCCAGCATTTT
CASSGPGDGWKPQHF
>-|-|TRBJ2-6|TRBV7-2
TGTGCCAGCAGCTTAGTCCGAAATGGGGCCAACGTCCTGACTTTC
CASSLVRNGANVLTF
>-|TRBD2|TRBJ2-1|TRBV20-1
TGCAGTGCTTCCGGGACTAGCGGGGGGACGCACTACAATGAGCAGTTCTTC
CSASGTSGGTHYNEQFF
>-|-|TRBJ2-6|TRBV20-1
TGCAGTGCTAGAGACAGGGGAGAGTCTGGGGCCAACGTCCTGACTTTC
CSARDRGESGANVLTF
>many|-|TRBJ1-2|TRBV25-1
TGTGCCAGCAGTGAATCCCACTATGGCTACACCTTC
CASSESHYGYTF
>-|TRBD1|TRBJ1-3|TRBV28
TGTGCCAGCAGTTTATGGACAGGGTCTGGAAACACCATATATTTT
CASSLWTGSGNTIYF
>many|-|TRBJ2-3|TRBV18
TGTGCCAGCTCACCCGGAACATACACAGATACGCAGTATTTT
CASSPGTYTDTQYF
>few|-|TRBJ2-7|TRBV9
TGTGCCAGCAGCCCGACGACAGGGAGGTACGAGCAGTACTTC
CASSPTTGRYEQYF
>many|TRBD2|TRBJ2-1|TRBV7-2
TGTGCCAGCAGCCCCCGACTAGCGGGTTATTACAATGAGCAGTTCTTC
CASSPRLAGYYNEQFF
>-|-|TRBJ1-1|TRBV20-1
TGCAGTGCATCGACAGGAGCTACAGCTTTCTTT
CSASTGATAFF
>-|-|TRBJ2-3|TRBV7-9
TGTGCCAGCAGCTTAGAGGGGCAGTATTTT
CASSLEGQYF
>-|TRBD1|TRBJ1-4|TRBV5-6
TGTGCCAGCAGCTTAGGAGGGGGACAGCATAATGAAAAACTGTTTTTT
CASSLGGGQHNEKLFF
>-|TRBD2|TRBJ2-5|TRBV20-1
TGCAGTGCCTCGTCCGGGACTAGCACCAGCCAAGAGACTCAGTACTTC
CSASSGTSTSQETQYF
>-|-|TRBJ1-5|TRBV3-1
TGTGCCAGCAGCCAAGAATGGCGGGGAGGAGGCAATCAGCCCCAGCATTTT
CASSQEWRGGGNQPQHF
>-|TRBD2|TRBJ2-1|TRBV5-1
TGCGCCAGCAGCTTAAGGCAGACTATACGGCGGGGGACCTACAATGAGCAGTTCTTC
CASSLRQTIRRGTYNEQFF
>-|-|TRBJ2-7|TRBV5-1
TGCGCCAGCAGCGCTTTGGCCAGGAGGGCCTACGAGCAGTACTTC
CASSALARRAYEQYF
>once|-|TRBJ2-3|TRBV15
TGTGCCACCAGCAGAGAAGTACAGGTCACAGATACGCAGTATTTT
CATSREVQVTDTQYF
>-|TRBD2|TRBJ2-2|TRBV28
TGTGCCAGCAGTTTATACAGCGGGAGGGCCGTCGGGGAGCTGTTTTTT
CASSLYSGRAVGELFF